This entry lists 6 T cell receptor beta chains sequenced from one sample in a study of blood T cell repertoires in COVID-19. Clones were read by immunoSEQ multiplex PCR, and TCRdb kept only the in-frame ones, dropping some. The sample lists around 250,000 clones, roughly 80% occurring once. Specimen: peripheral blood. The receptors stem from a woman aged 18-29 years with acute or convalescent COVID-19.

V is TRBV4-3 and J is TRBJ1-2; the D gene is possibly TRBD1 (6 bases). CDR3 length: 14 amino acids. V dropped 2 bases and J dropped 8 bases, with 15 bases sitting between them. Germline V CDR1 and CDR2: LGHNA, YSLEER. The CDR3 region has the DNA TGCGCCAGCAGCCAAATAACAGGGAGGGAAGGCTACACCTTC. Protein: CASSQITGREGYTF.

The table lists this clone with a count of one. The V and J genes are TRBV3-1 (or the pseudogene TRBV3-2) and TRBJ1-5; maybe TRBD1 (6 bases). V lost 5 bases and J 4 bases, leaving 15 bases between the germline ends. The CDR3 covers 15 residues. Germline loops: CDR1 LGHDT, CDR2 YNNKEL (reference sequence). The CDR3 DNA reads TGTGCCAGCAGCTCCGCAGGGGTGATGAATCAGCCCCAGCATTTT. Its translation is CASSSAGVMNQPQHF.

The chain combines TRBV7-9 with TRBJ2-5; the match to TRBD2 covers 7 bases. The CDR3 has 14 amino acids. After removal of 2 bases from V and 5 bases from J, the junction contained 5 bases not matched to a gene. CDR1 and CDR2 (germline): SEHNR, FQNEAQ (reference sequence). The CDR3 nucleotides are TGTGCCAGCAGCTTACGGGGGGTTGGGGAGACCCAGTACTTC. Residues: CASSLRGVGETQYF.

The chain joins TRBV6-6 to TRBJ2-7; 7 nucleotides match TRBD2. Germline V CDR1 and CDR2: MNHNY, SVGAGI (reference sequence). There are 15 residues in the CDR3. The V gene end was trimmed by 5 bases and the J gene end by 1 base; junction bases not matched to a gene: 8. CDR3 in DNA: TGTGCCAGCAGTGGCCCGGCTAGCGGATCCTACGAGCAGTACTTC. Its translation: CASSGPASGSYEQYF.

Only one count was recorded for this clone. The chain uses TRBV5-6 and TRBJ1-5, with D possibly being TRBD1 (5 bases). The germline CDR1 and CDR2 sequences are SGHDT and YYEEEE. Trimming left V 1 base short and J 6 bases short, with 8 bases between. This CDR3 is 13 amino acids long. CDR3 sequence (DNA): TGTGCCAGCAGCTTGTTGGGGCGTCAGCCCCAGCATTTT. Its translation: CASSLLGRQPQHF.

The chain recombines TRBV19 with TRBJ2-2; maybe TRBD1 (5 bases). Germline loops: CDR1 LNHDA, CDR2 SQIVND (reference sequence). Deletions cut 1 base from V and 7 bases from J, with 28 bases between. This CDR3 spans 20 amino acids. The CDR3, as DNA: TGTGCCAGTAGTATAGTAGTCAGGGTTTCCCCCAACCAATATGACGGGGAGCTGTTTTTT. This sequence encodes CASSIVVRVSPNQYDGELFF.